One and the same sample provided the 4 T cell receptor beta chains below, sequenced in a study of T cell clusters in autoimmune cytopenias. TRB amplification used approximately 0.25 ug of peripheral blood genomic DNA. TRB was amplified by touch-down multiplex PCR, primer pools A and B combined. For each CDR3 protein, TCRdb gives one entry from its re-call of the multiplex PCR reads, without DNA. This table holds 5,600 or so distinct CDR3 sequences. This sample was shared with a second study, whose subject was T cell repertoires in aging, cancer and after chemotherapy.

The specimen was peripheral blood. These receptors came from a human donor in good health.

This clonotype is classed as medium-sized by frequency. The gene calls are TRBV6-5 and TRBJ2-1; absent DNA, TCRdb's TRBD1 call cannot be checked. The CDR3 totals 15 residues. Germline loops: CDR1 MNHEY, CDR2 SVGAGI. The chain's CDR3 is CASGPGDRSYNEQFF.

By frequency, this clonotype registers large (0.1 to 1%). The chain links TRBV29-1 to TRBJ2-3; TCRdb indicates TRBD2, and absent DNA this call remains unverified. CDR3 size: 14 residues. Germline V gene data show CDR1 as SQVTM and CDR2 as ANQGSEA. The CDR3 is CSVGSGLSTDTQYF.

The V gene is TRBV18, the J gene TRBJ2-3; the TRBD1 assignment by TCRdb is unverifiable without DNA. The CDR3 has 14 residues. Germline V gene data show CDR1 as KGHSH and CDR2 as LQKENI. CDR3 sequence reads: CASSIRGGSDTQYF.

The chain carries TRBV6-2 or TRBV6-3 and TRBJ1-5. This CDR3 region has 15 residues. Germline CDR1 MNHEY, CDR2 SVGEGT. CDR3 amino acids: CASSYGQAINQPQHF.